The sequence of this T cell receptor beta chain was determined in a study of spatial heterogeneity in lung cancer. Study conclusions and caveats: Ubiquitous expanded tumor TCRs were observed in blood more at resection than follow-up.

The time point: sample taken at primary tumor resection. The authors sequenced whole RNA from tumor, nontumor lung or frozen PBMC without sorting. The donors were 72 patients with non-small cell lung cancer that was early-stage and untreated. Carried by each TCR cDNA molecule was a unique molecular identifier. MiXCR was run by TCRdb on the 5' RACE reads, yielding one entry per CDR3 protein. The repertoire holds about 23,000 distinct CDR3 sequences, with less than 5.5% as singletons. This CDR3 region has 12 residues. V dropped 0 bases and J dropped 10 bases, with 10 bases sitting between them. Germline assignment: CDR1 DFQATT and CDR2 SNEGSKA (reference sequence). This clonotype was seen ten or more times. Its antigen is unidentified.

The rearrangement joins TRBV20-1 to TRBJ2-1; no clear D gene. The clonotype was recovered from a male donor with early-stage non-small cell lung cancer. This specimen was PBMCs, taken at surgery. As DNA, the CDR3 is TGCAGTGCTAGAGATCGTAAGGCGGAGCAGTTCTTC. It codes for CSARDRKAEQFF.